The 5 T cell receptor beta chains below all came from one sample that was sequenced in a study of cytomegalovirus exposure and HLA in healthy donors. TCRdb's table, derived via immunoSEQ multiplex PCR, lists solely in-frame clones and lacks some. The sample has approximately 150,000 clones, 70% to 90% seen once. Sequenced material: PBMCs. The receptors were gathered from a man aged 25 to 40 in good health and CMV-seropositive.

The chain recombines TRBV13 with TRBJ2-1; D possibly corresponds to TRBD1 (8 bases). V lost 5 bases to trimming and J lost 9 bases, with 23 bases between them. Germline CDR1 is PRHDT and CDR2 is FYEKMQ (reference sequence). This CDR3 spans 16 amino acids. CDR3 nucleotides: TGTGCCAGCAGCATGCGGGGGACAGGAGGGATCGGTGAGCAGTTCTTC. Translation gives CASSMRGTGGIGEQFF.

This chain joins TRBV29-1 and TRBJ2-1, with D perhaps TRBD1 (6 bases). From germline, CDR1 is SQVTM and CDR2 ANQGSEA. The V end was cut by 5 bases, the J end by 2 bases, with 13 bases between. CDR3 size: 14 residues. The CDR3 sequence: CSVRLGGPYNEQFF. The CDR3 DNA sequence: TGCAGCGTTCGGCTTGGGGGCCCCTACAATGAGCAGTTCTTC.

The V gene is TRBV4-1, the J gene TRBJ1-5; D not certain. V shed 1 base and J shed 1 base, with 11 bases lying between them. CDR1 MGHRA and CDR2 YSYEKL come from the germline V gene. This CDR3 has 16 residues. The CDR3 loop is CASSQGPDLSNQPQHF. CDR3 DNA: TGCGCCAGCAGCCAAGGACCCGACTTGAGCAATCAGCCCCAGCATTTT.

The V gene is TRBV9, the J gene TRBJ2-2, with 12 positions matching TRBD1. This CDR3 comprises 24 residues. The trim removed 0 bases at V and 7 bases at J, leaving 28 bases unmatched. The germline V gene has CDR1 SGDLS and CDR2 YYNGEE. CDR3 DNA: TGTGCCAGCAGCGTAGTTTCGGGGGTGTGGGGACAGGGGGCTCTCATAAGTGGGGACGGGGAGCTGTTTTTT. Translating it yields CASSVVSGVWGQGALISGDGELFF. Supplemented by reference TRBV9 and TRBJ2-2, the full variable domain reads DSGVTQTPKHLITATGQRVTLRCSPRSGDLSVYWYQQSLDQGLQFLIQYYNGEERAKGNILERFSAQQFPDLHSELNLSSLELGDSALYFCASSVVSGVWGQGALISGDGELFFGEGSRLTVL.

The chain joins TRBV29-1 to TRBJ2-7, with a possible D match to TRBD2 (7 bases). There are 15 residues in the CDR3. Trimming pared 6 bases from V and 1 base from J, leaving 19 bases between. The germline V gene encodes CDR1 SQVTM and CDR2 ANQGSEA. Written as DNA, the CDR3 is TGCAGCGTCATCGGGGGGCACTTAGAATCCTACGAGCAGTACTTC. This codes for CSVIGGHLESYEQYF.